Listed below are T cell receptor beta chains from one sample, sequenced in a study of T cell repertoires in cytomegalovirus infection. TCRdb re-derived calls from the reads in MiXCR, one entry per CDR3 protein. The sample includes 80,000 to 90,000 distinct CDR3 sequences, about 45% of them seen just once. For these TCRs, the target antigens are not known. Specimen: CD8+ T cells from cultured PBMCs, collected from culture after CMV antigen stimulation. These receptors came from a human donor in good health (CMV status not recorded). Some clones in this sample may be carry-over from other donors' samples. Both conserved end residues are part of each CDR3. D genes are given only for firm matches. A clone size is listed for some rows: how often the clone was seen (once, few, many), or a class if it is expanded.

>TRBV7-9|NA|NA|TRBJ1-3
TGTGCCAGCAGCCCCGCCGGGGGGGCCGCCGGAAACACCATATATTTT
CASSPAGGAAGNTIYF
>TRBV27|NA|NA|TRBJ1-5
TGTGCCAGCAAGGGAGGCAATCAGCCCCAGCATTTT
CASKGGNQPQHF
>TRBV5-6|NA|NA|TRBJ2-7
TGTGCCAGCAGCTTGAGGGCGGTCTCCTACGAGCAGTACTTC
CASSLRAVSYEQYF
>TRBV12-3/TRBV12-4|NA|NA|TRBJ2-5
TGTGCCAGTTGGGACGGGGGTTCAGTAGAGACCCAGTACTTC
CASWDGGSVETQYF
>TRBV11-2|TRBD2|few|TRBJ2-5
TGTGCCAGCAGCTTTCTCGGGGGGGGACTAGCGGGGGCCTTACAAGAGACCCAGTACTTC
CASSFLGGGLAGALQETQYF
>TRBV28|TRBD2|NA|TRBJ2-5
TGTGCCTATAGCGGGGGGGTACGAGGAGAGACCCAGTACTTC
CAYSGGVRGETQYF
>TRBV4-1|TRBD2|few|TRBJ2-2
TGCGCCAGCAGCCCCGGGACTAGCTACACCGGGGAGCTGTTTTTT
CASSPGTSYTGELFF
>TRBV27|NA|NA|TRBJ2-6
TGTGCCGGGGGACCTGGGGCCAACGTCCTGACTTTC
CAGGPGANVLTF
>TRBV6-1|TRBD2|NA|TRBJ2-7
TGTGCCAGCATTGGGACTAGCGGGAGGGCCGGGAGGTACGAGCAGTACTTC
CASIGTSGRAGRYEQYF
>TRBV20-1|NA|NA|TRBJ1-5
TGCAGTGCTCCCCCCGGCAGCTTCAATCAGCCCCAGCATTTT
CSAPPGSFNQPQHF
>TRBV7-2|TRBD2|NA|TRBJ2-1
TGTGCCAGCAGCTTAAGTCCGGGACTAGCGGGCGATGAGCAGTTCTTC
CASSLSPGLAGDEQFF
>TRBV29-1|TRBD2|once|TRBJ2-3
TGCAGCGTTGAAGATGGAATAACGGGAGGGTATACAGATACGCAGTATTTT
CSVEDGITGGYTDTQYF
>TRBV7-6|TRBD1|NA|TRBJ2-7
TGTGCCAGCAGCCCACTAGGGGACAGGGGACTCTACGAGCAGTACTTC
CASSPLGDRGLYEQYF
>TRBV12-3/TRBV12-4|TRBD1|few|TRBJ1-5
TGTGCCAGCAGTCCGACAGGGAGCAATCAGCCCCAGCATTTT
CASSPTGSNQPQHF
>TRBV7-9|NA|NA|TRBJ2-2
TGTGCCAGCAGCCTCTCCGAGACCGGGGAGCTGTTTTTT
CASSLSETGELFF
>TRBV6-2/TRBV6-3|TRBD2|NA|TRBJ2-1
TGTGCCAGCAGTGAGGCGGGGGTCAATGAGCAGTTCTTC
CASSEAGVNEQFF
>TRBV27|NA|few|TRBJ2-5
TGTGCCAGCAGTACCCGAGGAATCCGAGAGACCCAGTACTTC
CASSTRGIRETQYF
>TRBV24-1|NA|NA|TRBJ1-5
TGTGCCACCAGTGAGCAGAATCAGCCCCAGCATTTT
CATSEQNQPQHF